This T cell receptor beta chain was identified in a study of blood T cell repertoires in COVID-19. Study-wide background: The origin of the acute and convalescent COVID-19 samples was the United States, Italy and Spain. From T cells, B-cell-depleted T cells, or PBMCs came the material, which was cDNA or gDNA.

In the study's own analysis: Amplification of reference gene primers provided the estimated nucleated cell counts. Sequencing was performed with immunoSEQ multiplex PCR; in TCRdb, only in-frame clones are kept and a portion is missing. Clone size and the V and J calls come from that table; the DNA yielded D and trimming. The sample lists under 90,000 clones; 80% were seen once. This clone was observed a handful of times. The CDR3 runs to 16 residues. The germline gives CDR1 MDHEN, CDR2 SYDVKM. V gave up 6 bases and J gave up 2 bases, with 20 bases separating them. The sequenced sample was peripheral blood. The gene calls are TRBV28 and TRBJ2-7; D might be TRBD1 (5 bases). This TCR came from a human donor in a cohort sampled during active COVID-19. CDR3 loop: CASRHSFLDRTYEQYF. The CDR3 DNA is TGTGCCAGCAGACACTCATTTCTCGACAGAACCTACGAGCAGTACTTC.